These 21 T cell receptor beta chains originate from one sample sequenced in a study of blood T cell repertoires in COVID-19. Sequencing used immunoSEQ multiplex PCR; TCRdb keeps in-frame clones, though not all of them. The sample lists fewer than 200,000 clones, under 80% seen once, with under 3.5% in the top ten. The sequenced sample was peripheral blood. The receptors were sampled from a woman of 80 years or more with acute or convalescent COVID-19.

The chain employs TRBV28 and TRBJ1-4; a weak D match, TRBD1 (6 bases). This CDR3 has 14 amino acids. Per germline, CDR1 MDHEN and CDR2 SYDVKM. V was shortened by 7 bases and J by 8 bases, with 17 bases between the two germline ends. The CDR3 sequence is CASTWRTDREKLFF. The DNA for the CDR3 is TGTGCCAGCACCTGGAGGACAGATCGGGAAAAACTGTTTTTT.

Here the CDR3 reads CASQGAATNEKLFF. The CDR3 nucleotides are TGTGCCAGCCAGGGGGCGGCAACTAATGAAAAACTGTTTTTT. The chain recombines TRBV27 with TRBJ1-4; 8 nucleotides align to TRBD1. Germline V gene sequence: CDR1 MNHEY, CDR2 SMNVEV (reference sequence). Trimming cost V 8 bases and J 0 bases; bases outside gene matches: 2. This CDR3 has 14 residues.

The chain combines TRBV29-1 with TRBJ2-1; D gene unclear. With 6 bases removed from V and 4 bases from J, the gap between germline ends came to 7 bases. CDR1 and CDR2 from the germline V gene are SQVTM and ANQGSEA. The CDR3 contains 11 residues. CDR3 loop: CSVEIYNEQFF. As DNA, the CDR3 is TGCAGCGTGGAAATATACAATGAGCAGTTCTTC.

The rearrangement joins TRBV5-1 to TRBJ1-1; D uncertain. The ends were cut back, 1 base at V and 3 bases at J, with 10 bases in the middle. The CDR3 runs to 14 residues. The germline gives CDR1 SGHRS, CDR2 YFSETQ. CDR3 residues: CASSLLLSDTEAFF. The CDR3 DNA sequence: TGCGCCAGCAGCTTGCTCTTATCGGACACTGAAGCTTTCTTT.

The rearrangement links TRBV21-1 to TRBJ1-2; the D call in the table, TRBD1, was not verified against the DNA. TRBV21-1 is termed a pseudogene. This CDR3 comprises 14 residues. The CDR3 nucleotides read TGTGCCAGCAGAAAAAAGGACAGGGGGGATGGCTACACCTTC. It encodes CASRKKDRGDGYTF.

The rearrangement joins TRBV6-6 to TRBJ1-6, with 9 bases matching TRBD1. Looked up from germline, CDR1 is MNHNY and CDR2 is SVGAGI (reference sequence). Trimming took 2 bases from V and 7 from J; bases not matched to a gene: 3. The CDR3 spans 15 residues. In DNA, the CDR3 is TGTGCCAGCAGTTACAGCGGGACAGGGAATTCACCCCTCCACTTT. Translation: CASSYSGTGNSPLHF.

V is TRBV9 and J is TRBJ2-1, with D perhaps TRBD1 (6 bases). The CDR3 has 17 residues. CDR1 and CDR2 (germline): SGDLS, YYNGEE. The V end was cut by 1 base, the J end by 0 bases, with 14 bases between. CDR3: CASSVTQQGYSYNEQFF. CDR3 DNA sequence: TGTGCCAGCAGCGTAACCCAACAGGGATACTCCTACAATGAGCAGTTCTTC. Full variable domain (outside the CDR3, taken from reference TRBV9 and TRBJ2-1): DSGVTQTPKHLITATGQRVTLRCSPRSGDLSVYWYQQSLDQGLQFLIQYYNGEERAKGNILERFSAQQFPDLHSELNLSSLELGDSALYFCASSVTQQGYSYNEQFFGPGTRLTVL.

This clone was counted at least ten times. This sequence joins TRBV4-2 and TRBJ2-2; 9 bases fit TRBD2. Per germline, CDR1 LGHNA and CDR2 YNFKEQ. This CDR3 spans 17 amino acids. V lost 3 bases to trimming and J lost 3 bases; unmatched junction nucleotides: 8. The CDR3 here is CASSQQGLAGDTGELFF. CDR3 DNA sequence: TGTGCCAGCAGCCAGCAAGGGTTAGCGGGGGACACCGGGGAGCTGTTTTTT.

J is TRBJ1-5 and V is TRBV7-2; D is possibly TRBD1 (6 bases). The CDR3 runs 15 residues. V lost 5 bases and J 4 bases, leaving 15 bases between the germline ends. Germline loops: CDR1 SGHTA, CDR2 FQGNSA. CDR3 in amino acids: CASSLLGGGNQPQHF. In nucleotides, the CDR3 is TGTGCCAGCAGCCTCTTAGGGGGGGGAAATCAGCCCCAGCATTTT.

V is TRBV12-5 and J is TRBJ2-1; 11 bases are a match to TRBD2. The CDR3 sequence is 18 residues long. Germline lookup yields CDR1 LGHNT and CDR2 FRNRAP. V lost 5 bases and J lost 4; bases outside the gene matches: 13. As DNA, the CDR3 is TGTGCTAGTGGTCAATCCGGGACTAGCGGAAACTCATACAATGAGCAGTTCTTC. Its protein is CASGQSGTSGNSYNEQFF.

In the case of this clone: Distinct nucleotide sequences in the sample also encode this CDR3. The rearrangement links TRBV28 to TRBJ2-7, with TRBD1 matching over 8 bases. CDR1 is MDHEN and CDR2 is SYDVKM in the germline V gene. Trimming removed 5 bases from V and 2 bases from J; junction bases left unmatched: 8. This CDR3 is built from 15 residues. CDR3 nucleotides: TGTGCCAGCAGTCTCAGACAGGGGATGCCCTACGAGCAGTACTTC. This encodes CASSLRQGMPYEQYF.

The rearrangement uses TRBV19 and TRBJ2-5; 10 bases match TRBD2. After removal of 5 bases from V and 0 bases from J, the junction contained 12 bases not matched to a gene. Germline V gives CDR1 LNHDA, CDR2 SQIVND (reference sequence). There are 18 residues in the CDR3. CDR3 sequence (DNA): TGTGCCAGTAGTGGTAGCGGGAGGCCCGCAACGTACCAAGAGACCCAGTACTTC. Protein product: CASSGSGRPATYQETQYF.

The genes are TRBV7-9 and TRBJ1-1; no reliable D call. Per the germline V gene, CDR1 is SEHNR and CDR2 is FQNEAQ (reference sequence). V gave up 0 bases and J gave up 1 base, with 9 bases separating them. This CDR3 region has 15 residues. The CDR3 protein is CASSLAGYPNTEAFF. CDR3 sequence (DNA): TGTGCCAGCAGCTTAGCCGGGTATCCGAACACTGAAGCTTTCTTT.

This sequence joins TRBV20-1 and TRBJ1-2; D possibly corresponds to TRBD1 (5 bases). Trimming removed 5 bases from V and 6 bases from J, with 7 bases in between. The CDR3 sequence is 10 residues long. Germline CDR1 is DFQATT and CDR2 is SNEGSKA (reference sequence). The CDR3 nucleotides read TGCAGTGCTGAACAGGATGGCTACACCTTC. Translation: CSAEQDGYTF.

The chain has TRBV9 and TRBJ2-3, with 11 bases that match TRBD1. Unmatched junction bases numbered 6, after V lost 0 bases and J lost 6 bases. The CDR3 covers 16 residues. Germline CDR1 reads SGDLS; CDR2 reads YYNGEE. The CDR3 reads CASSVGRTGGEDTQYF. In DNA, the CDR3 is TGTGCCAGCAGCGTAGGCCGGACAGGGGGCGAGGATACGCAGTATTTT.

The rearrangement joins TRBV7-2 to TRBJ2-7; D is possibly TRBD2 (6 bases). V was pared by 5 bases and J by 1 base, with 21 bases between. The CDR3 runs 17 residues. From germline, CDR1 is SGHTA and CDR2 FQGNSA. The CDR3 is CASSPRRGGGESYEQYF. In DNA form, the CDR3 reads TGTGCCAGCAGCCCCCGAAGGGGAGGCGGCGAATCCTACGAGCAGTACTTC.

V usage is TRBV18 and J usage is TRBJ2-1; D is undetermined. The ends were cut back, 2 bases at V and 8 bases at J, with 7 bases in the middle. The CDR3 is 12 amino acids. Looked up from germline, CDR1 is KGHSH and CDR2 is LQKENI. This chain's CDR3 is CASSPYSDEQFF. In DNA form, the CDR3 reads TGTGCCAGCTCACCATACTCCGATGAGCAGTTCTTC. The complete variable domain, with remaining parts taken from reference TRBV18 and TRBJ2-1, reads NAGVMQNPRHLVRRRGQEARLRCSPMKGHSHVYWYRQLPEEGLKFMVYLQKENIIDESGMPKERFSAEFPKEGPSILRIQQVVRGDSAAYFCASSPYSDEQFFGPGTRLTVL.

The chain employs TRBV15 and TRBJ1-4; maybe TRBD1 (6 bases). The CDR3 length is 13 residues. Trimming left V 0 bases short and J 8 bases short, with 7 bases between. CDR1 is LNHNV, CDR2 YYDKDF, per germline (reference sequence). The CDR3 spells CATSRDQGEKLFF. CDR3 DNA: TGTGCCACCAGCAGAGACCAGGGGGAAAAACTGTTTTTT.

The chain is built from TRBV2 and TRBJ1-1; D is unresolved. Trimming took 7 bases from V and 7 from J, leaving 13 bases between them. This CDR3 is 12 amino acids long. Germline V gene data show CDR1 as SNHLY and CDR2 as FYNNEI. CDR3 nucleotides: TGTGCCAGCACCATGAACGAGCTTGAAGCTTTCTTT. Amino acids: CASTMNELEAFF.

This clone is a singleton in its sample. The chain combines TRBV28 with TRBJ2-1; 9 bases map to TRBD2. Trimming cost V 6 bases and J 1 base; bases outside gene matches: 4. Germline assignment: CDR1 MDHEN and CDR2 SYDVKM. The CDR3 consists of 15 residues. The CDR3 coding sequence is TGTGCCAGCAGAGGGACTAGCCAGTCCTACAATGAGCAGTTCTTC. The encoded protein is CASRGTSQSYNEQFF.

This clone was observed a few times. The rearrangement links TRBV7-9 to TRBJ2-6; 9 bases align to TRBD1. V was clipped by 5 bases and J by 8 bases; unmatched bases: 7. Per germline, CDR1 SEHNR and CDR2 FQNEAQ (reference sequence). The CDR3 consists of 15 residues. The CDR3 protein is CASSRSGTGPNVLTF. The DNA of the CDR3 is TGTGCCAGCAGCCGCAGCGGGACAGGGCCCAACGTCCTGACTTTC.